The 6 T cell receptor beta chains given below trace back to one sample, sequenced in a study of neoadjuvant anti-PD-1 for oral cavity cancer. Generated by immunoSEQ multiplex PCR, the TCRdb table keeps only in-frame clones and is missing some. The sample lists 13,000 to 15,000 clones, about 71% occurring once. Documented time point: after neoadjuvant nivolumab, at surgical resection. Sequenced material: PBMCs, taken after nivolumab (anti-PD-1) treatment. The receptor source for this set is a person between 40 and 79 years old with oral cavity squamous cell carcinoma.

V usage is TRBV28 and J usage is TRBJ2-7; no definite D call. The CDR3 runs 14 residues. Germline values: CDR1 MDHEN, CDR2 SYDVKM. V gave up 4 bases and J gave up 0 bases, with 10 bases separating them. CDR3 loop: CASSSLRYSYEQYF. The CDR3 DNA sequence: TGTGCCAGCAGTTCCCTAAGGTACTCCTACGAGCAGTACTTC. The full variable domain, its missing parts supplied by reference TRBV28 and TRBJ2-7, is DVKVTQSSRYLVKRTGEKVFLECVQDMDHENMFWYRQDPGLGLRLIYFSYDVKMKEKGDIPEGYSVSREKKERFSLILESASTNQTSMYLCASSSLRYSYEQYFGPGTRLTVT.

This clone has a handful of counts. The V and J genes are TRBV25-1 and TRBJ2-4; 7 bases map to TRBD1. Germline CDR1 is MGHDK and CDR2 is SYGVNS. This CDR3 is built from 12 residues. J gave up 9 bases and V 8 bases, and 7 bases lay outside the gene matches. The chain's CDR3 is CASLGHRGIQYF. The CDR3 nucleotides read TGTGCCAGCCTGGGACACAGGGGCATTCAGTACTTC.

This clone came up once. The genes are TRBV10-2 and TRBJ1-1, with 7 nucleotides matching TRBD1. V gave up 11 bases and J gave up 1 base; unmatched junction bases: 7. Germline assignment: CDR1 WSHSY and CDR2 SAAADI. The CDR3 is made up of 13 amino acids. CDR3 sequence (DNA): TGCGCCTCAGAGGGACAGAGGAACACTGAAGCTTTCTTT. Its protein product is CASEGQRNTEAFF.

The chain carries TRBV14 and TRBJ1-1, with TRBD1 matching 9 bases. V lost 4 bases and J lost 5; bases outside the gene matches: 8. The CDR3 runs 15 residues. The germline CDR1 and CDR2 sequences are SGHDN and FVKESK. The CDR3 loop reads CASSPIRQGVTEAFF. In DNA form, the CDR3 reads TGTGCCAGCAGCCCAATAAGACAGGGGGTAACTGAAGCTTTCTTT.

The J gene is TRBJ2-2, the V gene TRBV2, with 10 bases lining up with TRBD1. Germline loops: CDR1 SNHLY, CDR2 FYNNEI. CDR3 size: 16 residues. V dropped 6 bases and J dropped 6; count of bases not matched to a gene: 10. The CDR3 protein is CASSLDSGTGAGELFF. CDR3 bases: TGTGCCAGCAGCCTCGACTCCGGGACAGGGGCCGGGGAGCTGTTTTTT.

This sequence joins TRBV19 and TRBJ2-3; D is perhaps TRBD2 (5 bases). The CDR3 loop spans 15 amino acids. CDR1 is LNHDA, CDR2 SQIVND, per germline (reference sequence). V was pared by 6 bases and J by 2 bases, with 15 bases between. The CDR3 DNA reads as TGTGCCAGTAGCGTGGAGAGGGCTTCCACAGATACGCAGTATTTT. This codes for CASSVERASTDTQYF.